One sample yielded the 17 T cell receptor beta chains listed below, sequenced in a study of cytomegalovirus exposure and HLA in healthy donors. This PCR relied on a set of 60 Vbeta primers and 13 Jbeta primers. Generated by immunoSEQ multiplex PCR, the TCRdb table keeps only in-frame clones and is missing some. The data hold 150,000 to 200,000 clones, with roughly three quarters observed a single time. The sequenced sample was PBMCs. The receptors here all came from a man in his late teens or twenties in good health and CMV-seropositive.

The V and J genes are TRBV6-6 and TRBJ2-6, with TRBD2 as a possible D gene (5 bases). Trimming pared 8 bases from V and 0 bases from J, leaving 8 bases between. The germline V gene has CDR1 MNHNY and CDR2 SVGAGI (reference sequence). The CDR3 sequence is 14 residues long. The CDR3 DNA sequence: TGTGCCAGCGGAAGCGGCTCTGGGGCCAACGTCCTGACTTTC. Residues: CASGSGSGANVLTF.

The chain joins TRBV11-3 to TRBJ2-5, with 8 bases fitting TRBD2. Per the germline V gene, CDR1 is SGHNT and CDR2 is YENEEA. The CDR3 sequence is 15 residues long. The J segment lost 1 base and the V segment lost 6 bases, leaving 7 bases of the junction unmatched. The CDR3, as DNA: TGTGCCAGCAGTAAGACTAGCGAGGGCCAAGAGACCCAGTACTTC. This translates into CASSKTSEGQETQYF.

The chain has TRBV20-1 and TRBJ2-1; the match to TRBD1 covers 7 bases. The CDR3 is 11 residues long. Germline V lookup: CDR1 DFQATT, CDR2 SNEGSKA (reference sequence). J gave up 15 bases and V 4 bases, and 9 bases lay outside the gene matches. The CDR3 loop reads CSAISWDSMFF. The CDR3 bases are TGCAGTGCTATCTCGTGGGACAGCATGTTCTTC.

The V call is TRBV6-5, the J call TRBJ2-5; D is perhaps TRBD2 (5 bases). Germline V gives CDR1 MNHEY, CDR2 SVGAGI. The CDR3 runs 15 residues. Trimming took off 0 bases at V and 5 bases at J, with 13 bases between the two ends. DNA for the CDR3: TGTGCCAGCAGTTACTCCGAGGGCTTGCGGGAGACCCAGTACTTC. Its translation: CASSYSEGLRETQYF.

V usage is TRBV2 and J usage is TRBJ1-1; tentatively, D is TRBD1 (6 bases). V lost 6 bases and J 1 base, leaving 12 bases between the germline ends. Per the germline V gene, CDR1 is SNHLY and CDR2 is FYNNEI. CDR3 length equals 14 residues. In DNA, the CDR3 is TGTGCCAGCAGGACGAGGGGACAGAACACTGAAGCTTTCTTT. This encodes CASRTRGQNTEAFF. Using reference TRBV2 and TRBJ1-1 for the parts outside the CDR3, the full variable domain is EPEVTQTPSHQVTQMGQEVILRCVPISNHLYFYWYRQILGQKVEFLVSFYNNEISEKSEIFDDQFSVERPDGSNFTLKIRSTKLEDSAMYFCASRTRGQNTEAFFGQGTRLTVV.

The genes are TRBV4-2 and TRBJ2-7, with TRBD2 matching 8 bases. Trimming cost V 4 bases and J 3 bases; bases outside gene matches: 17. The CDR3 runs 18 residues. Germline V gene data show CDR1 as LGHNA and CDR2 as YNFKEQ. The CDR3 DNA reads as TGTGCCAGCAGCCCTACTCCTATTAGTAGCGGGACGCACTACGAGCAGTACGTC. Protein product: CASSPTPISSGTHYEQYV.

The V gene is TRBV7-2, the J gene TRBJ2-3; tentatively, D is TRBD2 (6 bases). The germline gives CDR1 SGHTA, CDR2 FQGNSA. The CDR3 has 15 residues. The germline V and J ends were trimmed by 2 bases and 2 bases, with 11 bases remaining between them. CDR3 sequence: CASSLLAENTDTQYF. CDR3 in DNA: TGTGCCAGCAGCTTATTAGCGGAAAACACAGATACGCAGTATTTT.

The chain recombines TRBV6-5 with TRBJ1-1; D is uncertain. This CDR3 has 12 amino acids. Germline V gene sequence: CDR1 MNHEY, CDR2 SVGAGI. V was shortened by 7 bases and J by 3 bases, with 9 bases between the two germline ends. This CDR3 reads CASISRDTEAFF. The CDR3 nucleotides read TGTGCCAGCATTTCGAGGGACACTGAAGCTTTCTTT.

This clone was seen a few times. The chain combines TRBV5-6 with TRBJ2-2, with TRBD1 matching 9 bases. The trim removed 4 bases at V and 13 bases at J, leaving 11 bases unmatched. Germline CDR1 SGHDT, CDR2 YYEEEE. The length of the CDR3 is 14 residues. CDR3 in DNA: TGTGCCAGCAGCGCCGGGACAGGGAATAGTTTGCTGTTTTTT. Its translation is CASSAGTGNSLLFF.

This clone was detected only a few times. The J gene is TRBJ1-1, the V gene TRBV6-1; 12 bases agree with TRBD1. The germline gives CDR1 MNHNS, CDR2 SASEGT. With 4 bases clipped from V and 10 bases from J, the junction kept 10 bases outside the gene matches. CDR3 length: 15 amino acids. The CDR3 region has the DNA TGTGCCAGCAGTGGCCGGGACAGGGGGCCCGGCGGAGCTTTCTTT. Protein: CASSGRDRGPGGAFF.

This chain links TRBV5-1 with TRBJ2-2, with D possibly matching TRBD1 (5 bases). Per germline, CDR1 SGHRS and CDR2 YFSETQ. Trimming took 0 bases from V and 7 from J, leaving 16 bases between them. The length of the CDR3 is 16 residues. The CDR3 bases are TGCGCCAGCAGCTTGGACGGCAGGGTCGGCGGCGGGGAGCTGTTTTTT. It encodes CASSLDGRVGGGELFF.

In DNA form, the CDR3 reads TGCGCCAGCAGCCCAGTAGGGGGAAGTGAGCAGTTCTTC. It specifies CASSPVGGSEQFF. The chain recombines TRBV5-1 with TRBJ2-1; the D gene is possibly TRBD1 (6 bases). The CDR3 length is 13 residues. Germline loops: CDR1 SGHRS, CDR2 YFSETQ. The V end lost 4 bases, the J end lost 9 bases, and 14 bases lay between the germline ends.

This clone has a single count. This chain connects TRBV29-1 to TRBJ2-7; D is unclear. V dropped 4 bases and J dropped 3 bases, with 7 bases sitting between them. Germline CDR1 SQVTM, CDR2 ANQGSEA. The CDR3 runs to 11 residues. The CDR3 nucleotides are TGCAGCGTTGCACTGGGCTACGAGCAGTACGTC. Translated, it gives CSVALGYEQYV.

The chain carries TRBV9 and TRBJ2-1; D might be TRBD2 (7 bases). The germline gives CDR1 SGDLS, CDR2 YYNGEE. This CDR3 contains 15 residues. The germline V and J ends were trimmed by 4 bases and 4 bases, with 15 bases remaining between them. CDR3 amino acids: CASSSRGGLYNEQFF. CDR3 coding DNA: TGTGCCAGCAGCTCAAGGGGGGGACTTTACAATGAGCAGTTCTTC.

The CDR3 coding sequence is TGCGCCAGCAGCTTGCCCGACGGGACAGACCTGTCCGGGGAGCTGTTTTTT. Its protein is CASSLPDGTDLSGELFF. V and J are TRBV5-1 and TRBJ2-2; 7 bases line up with TRBD1. CDR3 size: 17 residues. Germline CDR1 is SGHRS and CDR2 is YFSETQ. V dropped 1 base and J dropped 6; count of bases not matched to a gene: 12.

The chain combines TRBV6-1 with TRBJ2-7; 8 nucleotides align to TRBD1. Germline CDR1 reads MNHNS; CDR2 reads SASEGT. With 7 bases clipped from V and 3 bases from J, the junction kept 5 bases outside the gene matches. The CDR3 extends over 13 amino acids. Here the CDR3 reads CASTLGQDYEQYV. Here the CDR3 DNA reads TGTGCCAGCACCCTGGGACAGGACTACGAGCAGTACGTC.

The rearrangement joins TRBV7-9 to TRBJ2-3; 7 bases match TRBD2. V was pared by 1 base and J by 6 bases, with 7 bases of the junction left unmatched. The CDR3 runs to 15 residues. CDR1 and CDR2 from the germline V gene are SEHNR and FQNEAQ (reference sequence). The CDR3 reads CASSLESGARDTQYF. The CDR3 DNA sequence: TGTGCCAGCAGCTTAGAGAGCGGGGCGCGGGATACGCAGTATTTT.